This TCR beta chain was captured by sequencing in a study of cytomegalovirus exposure and HLA in healthy donors. Regarding the study as a whole: In vitro work confirmed that a few CMV-associated chains recognize CMV antigens.

About this clone itself: The antigen remains undetermined.

CDR3 length: 14 residues. CDR1 is SNHLY and CDR2 is FYNNEI in the germline V gene. V shed 4 bases and J 7 bases; nucleotides not matched to a gene: 7. Only in-frame clones appear in the TCRdb table, and some are missing; sequencing was by immunoSEQ multiplex PCR. The table records 55,000 to 70,000 clones, 85% to 95% of them present only once. The clonotype comes from a man between 18 and 29 years old in good health and CMV-seronegative. Sequencing was performed on PBMCs. The chain joins TRBV2 to TRBJ1-1, with 9 bases identical to TRBD1. CDR3 loop: CASSGTGESGEAFF. The CDR3 DNA is TGTGCCAGCAGTGGGACAGGGGAGAGTGGTGAAGCTTTCTTT.